This T cell receptor beta chain was observed in a study of CD8+ T cells in alopecia areata. Sequencing used cDNA as its template, made by extracting RNA and reverse transcribing it. TCRdb keeps only in-frame clones here, not all; method: immunoSEQ multiplex PCR. Of more than 200,000 clones in the sample, 65% to 70% were seen once. The CDR3 is 13 amino acids. Between the trimmed V and J ends, which lost 5 bases and 5 bases, there was a span of 12 bases. Germline lookup yields CDR1 SGHVS and CDR2 FQNEAQ. The rearrangement links TRBV7-8 to TRBJ1-2; D call uncertain. Sequenced here: CD4+ T cells sorted from blood, sampled at week 0. The sequence was obtained from a human donor with alopecia areata. The CDR3 DNA is TGTGCCAGCAGCCCTACGCGGCAGTATGGCTACACCTTC. Amino acid sequence: CASSPTRQYGYTF.